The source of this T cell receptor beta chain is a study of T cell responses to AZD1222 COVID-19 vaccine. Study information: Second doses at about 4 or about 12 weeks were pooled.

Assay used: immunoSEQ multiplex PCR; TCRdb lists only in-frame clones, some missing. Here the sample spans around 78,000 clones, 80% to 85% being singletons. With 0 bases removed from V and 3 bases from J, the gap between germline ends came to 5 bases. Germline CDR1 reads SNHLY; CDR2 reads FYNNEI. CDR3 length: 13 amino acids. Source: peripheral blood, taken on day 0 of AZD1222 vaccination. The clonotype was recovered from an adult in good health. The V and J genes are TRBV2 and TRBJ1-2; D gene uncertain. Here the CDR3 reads CASSEAVYYGYTF. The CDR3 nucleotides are TGTGCCAGCAGTGAAGCAGTATACTATGGCTACACCTTC. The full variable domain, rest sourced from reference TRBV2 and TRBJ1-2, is EPEVTQTPSHQVTQMGQEVILRCVPISNHLYFYWYRQILGQKVEFLVSFYNNEISEKSEIFDDQFSVERPDGSNFTLKIRSTKLEDSAMYFCASSEAVYYGYTFGSGTRLTVV.